This paragraph covers one TCR beta chain sequence. Antigen specificity is unknown. This sample is part of a study of cytomegalovirus exposure and HLA in healthy donors. Findings and limits, study-wide: Links to common viral pathogens appeared, in a later analysis, for several of the most significant clusters. In most subjects, TCR beta sequences reportedly gave accurate predictions of HLA-A and HLA-B alleles. High specificity and sensitivity for cytomegalovirus status were reported for the classifier. It was reported in a later analysis that an Asian-associated ancestry cluster showed fewer N-insertions than the approximately 670-donor mean.

Primers included in the PCR were 60 Vbeta and 13 Jbeta primers. Using immunoSEQ multiplex PCR, the repertoire was profiled, and TCRdb retains in-frame clones only, with some absent. The sample holds some 160,000 clones; around 77% are singletons and the top ten take around 1.6%. There are 13 residues in the CDR3. Germline V gene data show CDR1 as SGHVS and CDR2 as FQNEAQ. The V end was cut by 1 base, the J end by 8 bases, with 8 bases between. Sequenced material: PBMCs. This clonotype originated in a woman aged 30 to 39 in good health and CMV-seronegative. The J gene is TRBJ1-4, the V gene TRBV7-8; possibly TRBD1 for D (6 bases). The CDR3 here is CASSLGTAEKLFF. The CDR3 nucleotides read TGTGCCAGCAGCTTAGGGACAGCCGAAAAACTGTTTTTT.